This record covers a single TCR beta chain. Its antigen has not been determined. No base-level quality is on record; no much larger clone is a single base apart. The library came from the immunoSEQ multiplex PCR assay. Entries here come from immuneACCESS through TCRdb and include only in-frame sequences with V and J called. Some clones fail to appear in such tables; in the studies checked, an unresolved V gene covers under half of the shortfall, and the cause of the remainder is unknown. Across this sample there are around 100,000 clones, with 90% to 95% seen only once. The leading ten clones occupy about 3.2% of the sample. This specimen belongs to a study of T cell changes during pregnancy in multiple sclerosis (dated by TCRdb to the late 2010s). Describing the broader study: The study looked at changes in the T cell repertoire across pregnancy in women with multiple sclerosis.

Reading the germline V gene (reference sequence) gives CDR1 LNHNV and CDR2 YYDKDF. The V and J ends are trimmed by 1 base and 2 bases, leaving 6 bases between them. The CDR3 numbers 14 residues from cysteine through phenylalanine. The kept DNA is CDR3 alone, 42 bases in frame from the first base. This receptor was identified in a female donor with multiple sclerosis, enrolled in a pregnancy study. The starting material was peripheral blood, obtained after pregnancy. The V and J genes are TRBV15 and TRBJ2-4, and TRBD2 may be the D gene, going by 5 matching bases. The CDR3 has the sequence CATSRAGTKNIQYF. The DNA sequence follows: TGTGCCACCAGCAGAGCCGGGACCAAAAACATTCAGTACTTC.